The 19 T cell receptor beta chains reported below all come from one sample, sequenced in a study of OX40 agonist ivuxolimab in advanced cancers. The protocol was immunoSEQ multiplex PCR, while the TCRdb copy is restricted to in-frame clones and leaves out a portion. The repertoire holds approximately 82,000 clones, with about 87% as singletons. The sequencing here drew on CD4+ or CD8+ T cells sorted from blood, taken in a trial of the OX40 agonist ivuxolimab. The receptors derive from an adult with an advanced solid tumor such as melanoma, head and neck, liver or kidney cancer.

CDR3 sequence (DNA): TGTGCCAGCAGCTTCCAGGGGGGTGAGCAGTTCTTC. It codes for CASSFQGGEQFF. The chain is built from TRBV11-3 and TRBJ2-1; possibly TRBD1 for D (7 bases). V shed 3 bases and J shed 9 bases, with 9 bases lying between them. This CDR3 is 12 amino acids long. Germline loops: CDR1 SGHNT, CDR2 YENEEA.

V gene TRBV27 combines with J gene TRBJ1-5; a possible D gene is TRBD1 (5 bases). This CDR3 has 14 amino acids. V dropped 3 bases and J dropped 5 bases, with 11 bases sitting between them. Germline values: CDR1 MNHEY, CDR2 SMNVEV (reference sequence). CDR3 in DNA: TGTGCCAGCAGTTTCGGGACGTTTGATCAGCCCCAGCATTTT. Translation: CASSFGTFDQPQHF.

The chain links TRBV5-4 to TRBJ2-7; 7 bases map to TRBD2. This CDR3 region has 16 residues. Germline V CDR1 and CDR2: SGHNT, YYREEE (reference sequence). The V segment lost 2 bases and the J segment 5 bases; nucleotides outside the gene matches: 13. DNA of the CDR3: TGTGCCAGCAGCTTCGATGGGAGGGCCGCGGTAAACGAGCAGTACTTC. This translates into CASSFDGRAAVNEQYF.

The chain employs TRBV30 and TRBJ1-1, with 10 bases matching TRBD1. V was clipped by 2 bases and J by 10 bases; unmatched bases: 10. Germline V lookup: CDR1 GTSNPN, CDR2 SVGIG (reference sequence). This CDR3 spans 14 amino acids. The CDR3: CAWSTPSGQGGAFF. The CDR3 DNA reads as TGTGCCTGGAGTACACCAAGCGGACAGGGGGGAGCTTTCTTT.

This clone was observed a handful of times. The chain couples TRBV29-1 to TRBJ1-1; D remains unclear. Trimming took off 6 bases at V and 1 base at J, with 6 bases between the two ends. Germline V gene data show CDR1 as SQVTM and CDR2 as ANQGSEA. The CDR3 consists of 11 residues. As DNA, the CDR3 is TGCAGCGTGGCAAGGAACACTGAAGCTTTCTTT. This gives the protein CSVARNTEAFF. The full variable domain, completed using reference TRBV29-1 and TRBJ1-1, is SAVISQKPSRDICQRGTSLTIQCQVDSQVTMMFWYRQQPGQSLTLIATANQGSEATYESGFVIDKFPISRPNLTFSTLTVSNMSPEDSSIYLCSVARNTEAFFGQGTRLTVV.

The chain employs TRBV30 and TRBJ2-2, with D perhaps TRBD1 (5 bases). The V end lost 4 bases, the J end lost 2 bases, and 11 bases lay between the germline ends. The CDR3 totals 14 residues. Per the germline V gene, CDR1 is GTSNPN and CDR2 is SVGIG (reference sequence). The CDR3 spells CAWKWTLNTGELFF. CDR3 coding DNA: TGTGCCTGGAAATGGACACTCAACACCGGGGAGCTGTTTTTT.

The chain recombines TRBV27 with TRBJ1-6, with D maybe TRBD1 (5 bases). Germline V gene sequence: CDR1 MNHEY, CDR2 SMNVEV (reference sequence). The V end lost 6 bases, the J end lost 9 bases, and 21 bases lay between the germline ends. The CDR3 is made up of 16 amino acids. Here the CDR3 DNA reads TGTGCCAGCAGGGGGGAGGCACAAGGGTCGGCTTCACCCCTCCACTTT. This encodes CASRGEAQGSASPLHF.

The chain combines TRBV9 with TRBJ1-5; D call uncertain. Per the germline V gene, CDR1 is SGDLS and CDR2 is YYNGEE. CDR3 size: 15 residues. Deletions cut 4 bases from V and 3 bases from J, with 14 bases between. The CDR3 reads CASSLGTSYNQPQHF. CDR3 DNA: TGTGCCAGCAGCCTAGGCACAAGTTACAATCAGCCCCAGCATTTT.

This chain uses TRBV9 with TRBJ2-1; 9 bases line up with TRBD1. Germline CDR1 reads SGDLS; CDR2 reads YYNGEE. Trimming removed 3 bases from V and 2 bases from J; junction bases left unmatched: 3. CDR3 length: 15 residues. The DNA for the CDR3 is TGTGCCAGCAGCGACCGGGACAGGGCCTACAATGAGCAGTTCTTC. Protein sequence: CASSDRDRAYNEQFF.

The chain couples TRBV2 to TRBJ2-5; tentative D call: TRBD2 (5 bases). This CDR3 contains 17 residues. From germline, CDR1 is SNHLY and CDR2 FYNNEI. Between the trimmed V and J ends, which lost 2 bases and 5 bases, there was a span of 21 bases. The CDR3 here is CASSERLLVSGRETQYF. In DNA, the CDR3 is TGTGCCAGCAGTGAAAGACTGCTAGTGAGCGGCAGGGAGACCCAGTACTTC.

About this clone itself: Other DNA sequences from this sample encode an identical CDR3 as well. CDR3 protein: CAWSPHDEKLFF. CDR3 nucleotide sequence: TGTGCCTGGAGTCCACATGATGAAAAACTGTTTTTT. The chain employs TRBV30 and TRBJ1-4; D call uncertain. The V gene's germline CDR1 is GTSNPN and CDR2 SVGIG (reference sequence). Trimming removed 2 bases from V and 6 bases from J, with 7 bases in between. This CDR3 has 12 amino acids.

The J gene is TRBJ2-3, the V gene TRBV5-4, with D possibly TRBD1 on 6 matching bases. Germline V gene lookup returns CDR1 SGHNT and CDR2 YYREEE (reference sequence). The CDR3 spans 16 residues. The V and J ends lost 4 bases and 3 bases respectively, with 18 bases between them. This CDR3 is CASSRMGAGLTDTQYF. For the CDR3, the DNA is TGTGCCAGCAGCCGAATGGGGGCAGGGTTGACAGATACGCAGTATTTT.

This clone was seen a single time. V usage is TRBV5-4 and J usage is TRBJ2-3; the D gene is possibly TRBD2 (7 bases). Germline V gene lookup returns CDR1 SGHNT and CDR2 YYREEE (reference sequence). V shed 4 bases and J shed 2 bases, with 11 bases lying between them. The CDR3 is 14 amino acids. This CDR3 is CASSPGGPTDTQYF. Here the CDR3 DNA reads TGTGCCAGCAGCCCCGGGGGGCCCACAGATACGCAGTATTTT.

The chain has TRBV30 and TRBJ2-1; 11 bases match TRBD2. Per germline, CDR1 GTSNPN and CDR2 SVGIG (reference sequence). The CDR3 length is 20 residues. J was trimmed by 5 bases and V by 2 bases; bases with no gene match: 20. DNA for the CDR3: TGTGCCTGGAGTCACGGCTTACTAGCGGGGGTATGGGACGTCGACAATGAGCAGTTCTTC. Protein sequence: CAWSHGLLAGVWDVDNEQFF.

The DNA of the CDR3 is TGCGCCAGCAGCCAACCGAGACAGGGGGTGGGTGGTGGCTACACCTTC. Translating it yields CASSQPRQGVGGGYTF. The rearrangement joins TRBV4-1 to TRBJ1-2, with 9 bases identical to TRBD1. Germline V CDR1 and CDR2: MGHRA, YSYEKL. The length of the CDR3 is 16 residues. The ends lost 2 bases at V and 7 bases at J; junction bases unmatched: 11.

This chain uses TRBV11-2 with TRBJ1-1; a possible D gene is TRBD1 (6 bases). Per germline, CDR1 SGHAT and CDR2 FQNNGV. V dropped 0 bases and J dropped 8 bases, with 10 bases sitting between them. The CDR3 sequence is 13 residues long. The CDR3 is CASSLEDRIEAFF. The CDR3 nucleotides are TGTGCCAGCAGCTTAGAGGACAGAATAGAAGCTTTCTTT.

The chain has TRBV10-2 and TRBJ1-5; D remains ambiguous. The germline gives CDR1 WSHSY, CDR2 SAAADI. The CDR3 is 14 residues long. The V gene lost 7 bases and the J gene lost 0 bases, with 10 bases spanning the gap. CDR3 protein: CASKEINSNQPQHF. In DNA form, the CDR3 reads TGCGCCAGCAAGGAGATTAATAGCAATCAGCCCCAGCATTTT.

This chain connects TRBV7-3 to TRBJ2-7; D unresolved. Germline V gene lookup returns CDR1 SGHTA and CDR2 FQGTGA. The CDR3 runs 13 residues. V dropped 1 base and J dropped 5 bases, with 9 bases sitting between them. DNA of the CDR3: TGTGCCAGCAGCTTAAACTCCGCCAACGAGCAGTACTTC. Residues: CASSLNSANEQYF.

The V call is TRBV7-9, the J call TRBJ2-1; TRBD1 matches at 7 bases. Germline V gene data show CDR1 as SEHNR and CDR2 as FQNEAQ (reference sequence). V shed 5 bases, J shed 1 base, and the junction held 5 bases outside the gene matches. This CDR3 region has 15 residues. The CDR3 DNA reads TGTGCCAGCAGCACGACAGGGTTTTCCTACAATGAGCAGTTCTTC. The encoded protein is CASSTTGFSYNEQFF.